The 22 T cell receptor beta chains given below trace back to one sample, sequenced in a study of T cell responses to AZD1222 COVID-19 vaccine. TCRdb keeps only in-frame clones here, not all; method: immunoSEQ multiplex PCR. The sample lists about 120,000 clones, over 80% occurring once. The specimen was peripheral blood, collected on day 0 of AZD1222 vaccination. These TCRs come from an adult in good health.

The rearrangement links TRBV6-5 to TRBJ2-2; 8 bases fit TRBD2. Trimming cost V 7 bases and J 4 bases; bases outside gene matches: 8. CDR1 MNHEY and CDR2 SVGAGI come from the germline V gene. This CDR3 spans 15 amino acids. The CDR3 sequence is CASKSSGGSTGELFF. The CDR3 nucleotides are TGTGCCAGCAAATCCAGCGGGGGATCCACCGGGGAGCTGTTTTTT.

This chain joins TRBV7-2 and TRBJ2-7; D not certain. CDR3 length: 13 residues. V was pared by 1 base and J by 6 bases, with 10 bases between. Germline V gene sequence: CDR1 SGHTA, CDR2 FQGNSA. The CDR3 DNA follows: TGTGCCAGCAGCTTAGTTATGGCGTCCGAGCAGTACTTC. It yields the protein CASSLVMASEQYF. Supplemented by reference TRBV7-2 and TRBJ2-7, the full variable domain reads GAGVSQSPSNKVTEKGKDVELRCDPISGHTALYWYRQSLGQGLEFLIYFQGNSAPDKSGLPSDRFSAERTGGSVSTLTIQRTQQEDSAVYLCASSLVMASEQYFGPGTRLTVT.

Here the CDR3 DNA reads TGTGCCAGCAGCCCACCTGTCCGGGACGTCAATTCACCCCTCCACTTT. Translating it yields CASSPPVRDVNSPLHF. The V and J genes are TRBV7-9 and TRBJ1-6; TRBD1 is a possible D gene (5 bases). V was shortened by 5 bases and J by 7 bases, with 18 bases between the two germline ends. The CDR3 runs to 16 residues. The germline CDR1 and CDR2 sequences are SEHNR and FQNEAQ (reference sequence).

The chain carries TRBV6-5 and TRBJ1-1; maybe TRBD1 (6 bases). Per germline, CDR1 MNHEY and CDR2 SVGAGI. Trimming cost V 7 bases and J 4 bases, with 16 bases left between them. The CDR3 has 14 residues. The CDR3 nucleotides read TGTGCCAGCAAAGTTCCGGGGGGCGGCACTGAAGCTTTCTTT. Protein: CASKVPGGGTEAFF.

The rearrangement joins TRBV19 to TRBJ2-5; 7 nucleotides line up with TRBD2. The ends lost 6 bases at V and 1 base at J; junction bases unmatched: 5. Germline-derived CDR1 and CDR2 are LNHDA and SQIVND (reference sequence). The CDR3 is 14 amino acids. The CDR3 spells CASRGGSLQETQYF. The CDR3 nucleotides are TGTGCCAGTAGGGGCGGGAGCCTCCAAGAGACCCAGTACTTC.

The chain combines TRBV4-1 with TRBJ1-5, with D uncertain. This CDR3 contains 17 residues. V was trimmed by 0 bases and J by 2 bases, leaving 14 bases between them. Germline V gives CDR1 MGHRA, CDR2 YSYEKL. The DNA for the CDR3 is TGCGCCAGCAGCCAAGATCAAGCCGGTCCCGGCAATCAGCCCCAGCATTTT. Translation gives CASSQDQAGPGNQPQHF.

The chain combines TRBV20-1 with TRBJ1-2; D is unclear. Germline V gives CDR1 DFQATT, CDR2 SNEGSKA (reference sequence). This CDR3 region has 11 residues. Between the trimmed V and J ends, which lost 5 bases and 4 bases, there was a span of 8 bases. The CDR3 here is CSASRGYGYTF. CDR3 bases: TGCAGTGCTTCCCGGGGCTATGGCTACACCTTC.

The chain has TRBV7-9 and TRBJ2-7; maybe TRBD2 (5 bases). With 2 bases removed from V and 5 bases from J, the gap between germline ends came to 13 bases. CDR1 SEHNR and CDR2 FQNEAQ come from the germline V gene (reference sequence). This CDR3 is 14 amino acids long. CDR3 DNA: TGTGCCAGCAGCTTAACGGCCGGACTGAACGAGCAGTACTTC. This translates into CASSLTAGLNEQYF. Filled out from reference TRBV7-9 and TRBJ2-7, the complete variable domain reads DTGVSQNPRHKITKRGQNVTFRCDPISEHNRLYWYRQTLGQGPEFLTYFQNEAQLEKSRLLSDRFSAERPKGSFSTLEIQRTEQGDSAMYLCASSLTAGLNEQYFGPGTRLTVT.

J is TRBJ2-3 and V is TRBV4-3, with 7 bases that match TRBD2. Trimming removed 4 bases from V and 4 bases from J; junction bases left unmatched: 8. Per germline, CDR1 LGHNA and CDR2 YSLEER. This CDR3 is built from 15 residues. CDR3 coding DNA: TGCGCCAGCAGCCGTTCGGCGGGGGAAGCAGATACGCAGTATTTT. It yields the protein CASSRSAGEADTQYF.

The V gene is TRBV9, the J gene TRBJ1-1, with unresolved D. Trimming cost V 0 bases and J 2 bases, with 11 bases left between them. The CDR3 runs to 15 residues. The germline V gene has CDR1 SGDLS and CDR2 YYNGEE. CDR3 sequence (DNA): TGTGCCAGCAGCGTAGAGGGAACATTCAACACTGAAGCTTTCTTT. This codes for CASSVEGTFNTEAFF.

This clone was recorded a few times. This rearrangement joins TRBV30 to TRBJ1-3; the D gene is possibly TRBD1 (6 bases). CDR3 size: 15 residues. V lost 3 bases and J 2 bases, leaving 14 bases between the germline ends. The V gene's germline CDR1 is GTSNPN and CDR2 SVGIG (reference sequence). In DNA form, the CDR3 reads TGTGCCTGGAGCCTGGGGGGGGGCGCTGGAAACACCATATATTTT. Encoded protein: CAWSLGGGAGNTIYF.

The chain couples TRBV5-5 to TRBJ2-7; the match to TRBD1 covers 12 bases. The CDR3 length is 18 residues. Trimming removed 3 bases from V and 0 bases from J; junction bases left unmatched: 10. The V gene's germline CDR1 is SGHKS and CDR2 YYEKEE (reference sequence). DNA for the CDR3: TGTGCCAGCAGCTCCGGGACAGGGGGCTTTACGAGCTCCTACGAGCAGTACTTC. Translated, it gives CASSSGTGGFTSSYEQYF.

J is TRBJ1-5 and V is TRBV4-3, with unresolved D. Germline assignment: CDR1 LGHNA and CDR2 YSLEER. Trimming shortened V by 0 bases and J by 7 bases, and 10 bases separated the two germline ends. The CDR3 consists of 14 residues. CDR3 nucleotides: TGCGCCAGCAGCCAAGATCTAAGCCTCCAGCCCCAGCATTTT. It yields the protein CASSQDLSLQPQHF.

The CDR3 DNA follows: TGCAGCGTTAGCCTTGGGGTTGAGGGGGAGCAGTACTTC. Translation gives CSVSLGVEGEQYF. J is TRBJ2-7 and V is TRBV29-1; D may match TRBD1 or TRBD2 (5 bases each). The length of the CDR3 is 13 residues. V dropped 5 bases and J dropped 7 bases, with 18 bases sitting between them. Germline V gene sequence: CDR1 SQVTM, CDR2 ANQGSEA.

This chain joins TRBV7-8 and TRBJ1-6; D is uncertain. The germline gives CDR1 SGHVS, CDR2 FQNEAQ. The CDR3 has 17 amino acids. Trimming removed 1 base at V and 0 bases at J, with 10 bases between. CDR3 nucleotides: TGTGCCAGCAGCTTAGTCTGGCCGAGCTCCTATAATTCACCCCTCCACTTT. Its translation is CASSLVWPSSYNSPLHF.

The chain links TRBV6-1 to TRBJ2-2; no clear D gene. Germline lookup yields CDR1 MNHNS and CDR2 SASEGT. The CDR3 runs 14 residues. V gave up 3 bases and J gave up 3 bases, with 8 bases separating them. Here the CDR3 reads CASSELLYTGELFF. CDR3 DNA: TGTGCCAGCAGTGAGTTGCTCTACACCGGGGAGCTGTTTTTT.

The V gene is TRBV29-1, the J gene TRBJ2-5; the match to TRBD1 covers 8 bases. CDR1 and CDR2 from the germline V gene are SQVTM and ANQGSEA. There are 15 residues in the CDR3. Trimming cost V 2 bases and J 4 bases; bases outside gene matches: 9. The CDR3, as DNA: TGCAGCGTTGAATGTGAGGTAGGACAGGGAGAGACCCAGTACTTC. Translating it yields CSVECEVGQGETQYF.

The chain joins TRBV27 to TRBJ2-5, with 11 positions matching TRBD2. Germline lookup yields CDR1 MNHEY and CDR2 SMNVEV (reference sequence). The CDR3 sequence is 16 residues long. Unmatched junction bases numbered 8, after V lost 5 bases and J lost 3 bases. CDR3 sequence reads: CASSKRLAGIKETQYF. CDR3 in DNA: TGTGCCAGCAGTAAACGACTAGCGGGGATTAAAGAGACCCAGTACTTC.

This clone occurred a few times. The chain employs TRBV19 and TRBJ1-1; a possible D gene is TRBD1 (6 bases). V was pared by 6 bases and J by 7 bases, with 24 bases between. This CDR3 is 16 amino acids long. Germline V gene sequence: CDR1 LNHDA, CDR2 SQIVND (reference sequence). The CDR3 sequence is CASRRYRAGIFIEAFF. CDR3 in DNA: TGTGCCAGTAGGAGGTACAGGGCGGGGATCTTCATTGAAGCTTTCTTT.

The rearrangement links TRBV7-9 to TRBJ1-3; D remains unclear. This CDR3 has 17 residues. V was pared by 5 bases and J by 8 bases, with 25 bases between. CDR1 and CDR2 (germline): SEHNR, FQNEAQ (reference sequence). The CDR3 region is CASSAPPYRGPGDTIYF. The DNA of the CDR3 is TGTGCCAGCAGCGCCCCCCCCTACAGAGGCCCTGGGGACACCATATATTTT.

This clone showed up just once. The V and J genes are TRBV12-3 or TRBV12-4 and TRBJ1-1; D gene uncertain. The CDR3 contains 13 residues. V was clipped by 6 bases and J by 4 bases, with 12 bases between them. The CDR3 here is CASSSRYGTEAFF. CDR3 DNA: TGTGCCAGCAGCTCCAGGTATGGCACTGAAGCTTTCTTT.

The chain couples TRBV10-3 to TRBJ2-1; 15 nucleotides line up with TRBD2. The CDR3 runs 16 residues. Per the germline V gene, CDR1 is ENHRY and CDR2 is SYGVKD. Trimming at V came to 6 bases and at J to 8 bases, leaving 8 bases not matched to a gene. The CDR3 DNA reads TGTGCCATCAGCGCACGGACTAGCGGGGGGGCCCATGAGCAGTTCTTC. Residues: CAISARTSGGAHEQFF.